The 3 T cell receptor beta chains below were found in one sample sequenced in a study of Tregs in tolerant kidney transplant recipients. Repertoires were generated with immunoSEQ multiplex PCR, while TCRdb's copy carries only in-frame clones and drops some. The sample has tens of thousands of clones, 90% to 95% seen once. Mixed chimerism was transient after nonmyeloablative marrow transplants from related graft donors. The sample was CD4+ T cells from blood (PBMCs), taken 12 months after the transplant. Receptors originate from a human patient who received a combined kidney and bone marrow transplant. Some T cells may be supplied by the graft donor.

This clone was counted between two and nine times. Other nucleotide sequences from this sample produce the same CDR3. The rearrangement joins TRBV20-1 to TRBJ2-7; D uncertain. The germline CDR1 and CDR2 sequences are DFQATT and SNEGSKA (reference sequence). Trimming removed 5 bases at V and 4 bases at J, with 9 bases between. This CDR3 contains 11 residues. The CDR3 sequence: CSARLTYEQYF. In DNA, the CDR3 is TGCAGTGCTCGTCTTACATACGAGCAGTACTTC.

This clone has a single count. The chain carries TRBV4-2 and TRBJ2-3, with 8 nucleotides matching TRBD2. Germline trimming cut 1 base from V and 5 bases from J; bases unmatched to any gene: 14. The germline gives CDR1 LGHNA, CDR2 YNFKEQ. The CDR3 consists of 18 residues. CDR3: CASSQVGSGGVVEDTQYF. DNA for the CDR3: TGTGCCAGCAGCCAAGTCGGCTCCGGGGGGGTGGTGGAAGATACGCAGTATTTT.

The chain links TRBV12-5 to TRBJ1-2, with a weak D call TRBD1 (5 bases). V lost 7 bases and J 8 bases, leaving 17 bases between the germline ends. CDR3 length: 13 amino acids. Germline lookup yields CDR1 LGHNT and CDR2 FRNRAP. As DNA, the CDR3 is TGTGCTAGTGCCCTGGGGGGGAGTCGGGGCTACACCTTC. This translates into CASALGGSRGYTF.